This record concerns one T cell receptor beta chain sequence. The data stem from a study of blood T cell repertoires in COVID-19. Study context: In each case, the material was cDNA or gDNA derived from T cells, B-cell-depleted T cells, or PBMCs.

Germline CDR1 is SNHLY and CDR2 is FYNNEI. This CDR3 contains 14 residues. Trimming took 6 bases from V and 1 from J; bases not matched to a gene: 4. Authors' processing steps: Reference gene primers were amplified, and this amplification served to estimate nucleated cell counts. Measured with immunoSEQ multiplex PCR; TCRdb has only the in-frame clones, and not every one. V and J calls and clone size are copied from that table; D and trimming were computed from the DNA. This table holds 130,000 to 150,000 clones, almost 90% found once. This chain uses TRBV2 with TRBJ1-1; TRBD1 matches 8 bases. The TCR originated in a man between 45 and 60 years old with active or convalescent COVID-19. Sequenced: peripheral blood. CDR3: CASRPDRGNTEAFF. DNA of the CDR3: TGTGCCAGCAGGCCAGACAGGGGGAACACTGAAGCTTTCTTT. The full variable domain, with the rest looked up from reference TRBV2 and TRBJ1-1, is EPEVTQTPSHQVTQMGQEVILRCVPISNHLYFYWYRQILGQKVEFLVSFYNNEISEKSEIFDDQFSVERPDGSNFTLKIRSTKLEDSAMYFCASRPDRGNTEAFFGQGTRLTVV.